The rows below give T cell receptor beta chains drawn from one sample of a study of shared T cell receptors in the human thymus. The repertoire was sequenced with immunoSEQ multiplex PCR; TCRdb's copy has only in-frame clones and lacks some. The sample has more than 550,000 clones, around 87% seen once. These same data were also listed under a study on human thymus T cells.

Sample: thymocytes. The receptors here all came from a boy under three years old with a congenital heart defect. Both conserved end residues are trimmed from each CDR3. Fields, in order: J gene, V gene, CDR3 protein.

J gene: TRBJ1-1
V gene: TRBV28
CDR3 protein: ASSLGQPKAEAF

J gene: TRBJ1-5
V gene: TRBV10-3
CDR3 protein: AISESVDSSNQPQH

J gene: TRBJ2-3
V gene: TRBV28
CDR3 protein: ASSFSREREGDTQY

J gene: TRBJ2-1
V gene: TRBV5-4
CDR3 protein: ASSSLGSSSYNEQF

J gene: TRBJ1-1
V gene: TRBV4-2
CDR3 protein: ASSQDEGRLNTEAF

J gene: TRBJ1-2
V gene: TRBV29-1
CDR3 protein: SVHRDRGPANYGYT

J gene: TRBJ2-5
V gene: TRBV7-6
CDR3 protein: ASTSHREETQY

J gene: TRBJ1-2
V gene: TRBV4-3
CDR3 protein: ASSQRWASAENYGYT

J gene: TRBJ2-3
V gene: TRBV4-3
CDR3 protein: ASSPGGKGGPADTQY

J gene: TRBJ2-1
V gene: TRBV2
CDR3 protein: ASTNPPYNEQF

J gene: TRBJ1-2
V gene: TRBV11-2
CDR3 protein: ASSLGRVNGYT

J gene: TRBJ2-1
V gene: TRBV6-5
CDR3 protein: ASSSEKCTNEQF

J gene: TRBJ1-1
V gene: TRBV20-1
CDR3 protein: SGTGLGAF

J gene: TRBJ2-1
V gene: TRBV4-2
CDR3 protein: ASSLQPNRDTYNEQF